Presented here are 26 T cell receptor beta chains from one specimen sequenced in a study of a mutant IDH1 vaccine in newly diagnosed glioma. The time point was: week 35, safety follow-up. Doses of 300 ug of mutant IDH1 20-mer peptide were given with topical imiquimod. The table came from immunoSEQ multiplex PCR; TCRdb's copy has only in-frame clones and leaves some out. The profile shows 50,000 to 70,000 clones, about 74% of them singletons. These receptors have no known antigen. The specimen was PBMCs, collected from a glioma patient whose treatment included an IDH1 peptide vaccine. The receptors were sampled from a man aged 50-60 years with glioma.

This chain uses TRBV2 with TRBJ1-5; no clear D. CDR1 SNHLY and CDR2 FYNNEI come from the germline V gene. V dropped 2 bases and J dropped 3 bases, with 8 bases sitting between them. The CDR3 loop spans 14 amino acids. Here the CDR3 reads CASSELALNQPQHF. The CDR3 nucleotides read TGTGCCAGCAGTGAATTGGCACTCAATCAGCCCCAGCATTTT.

J is TRBJ2-3 and V is TRBV7-2; 8 nucleotides match TRBD1. CDR1 is SGHTA and CDR2 is FQGNSA in the germline V gene. The V gene end was trimmed by 5 bases and the J gene end by 3 bases; junction bases not matched to a gene: 10. This CDR3 contains 16 residues. CDR3: CASSAAGTGGTDTQYF. The CDR3 coding sequence is TGTGCCAGCAGCGCCGCCGGGACAGGAGGAACAGATACGCAGTATTTT.

The J gene is TRBJ2-3, the V gene TRBV5-4, with no clear D. CDR1 and CDR2 (germline): SGHNT, YYREEE (reference sequence). This CDR3 contains 14 residues. Deletions cut 1 base from V and 1 base from J, with 7 bases between. The CDR3 region is CASSLIDGTDTQYF. The CDR3 DNA sequence: TGTGCCAGCAGCTTGATCGACGGCACAGATACGCAGTATTTT.

The CDR3 DNA is TGTGCCATCAGCGCGGACAGGGGAAGCAATCAGCCCCAGCATTTT. This gives the protein CAISADRGSNQPQHF. The chain employs TRBV10-3 and TRBJ1-5; TRBD1 agrees at 9 bases. Trimming took 6 bases from V and 1 from J; bases not matched to a gene: 4. CDR1 ENHRY and CDR2 SYGVKD come from the germline V gene. The CDR3 consists of 15 residues.

The chain recombines TRBV4-3 with TRBJ2-7, with D perhaps TRBD1 or TRBD2 (6 bases each). From germline, CDR1 is LGHNA and CDR2 YSLEER. The V gene lost 4 bases and the J gene lost 6 bases, with 16 bases spanning the gap. CDR3 length equals 14 residues. CDR3 bases: TGCGCCAGCAGCCCCCGGGGGCAGGGTGTCGAGCAGTACTTC. Its translation: CASSPRGQGVEQYF.

The chain couples TRBV2 to TRBJ1-2; TRBD1 aligns across 7 bases. This CDR3 is 13 amino acids long. With 6 bases clipped from V and 2 bases from J, the junction kept 3 bases outside the gene matches. Germline lookup yields CDR1 SNHLY and CDR2 FYNNEI. The CDR3 protein is CASRRGQNYGYTF. The DNA for the CDR3 is TGTGCCAGCAGGCGGGGACAGAACTATGGCTACACCTTC. The whole variable domain, filled in from reference TRBV2 and TRBJ1-2, reads EPEVTQTPSHQVTQMGQEVILRCVPISNHLYFYWYRQILGQKVEFLVSFYNNEISEKSEIFDDQFSVERPDGSNFTLKIRSTKLEDSAMYFCASRRGQNYGYTFGSGTRLTVV.

The chain recombines TRBV5-5 with TRBJ2-5; perhaps TRBD2 as D (5 bases). The CDR3 is made up of 16 amino acids. CDR1 and CDR2 from the germline V gene are SGHKS and YYEKEE (reference sequence). The V gene lost 2 bases and the J gene lost 5 bases, with 19 bases spanning the gap. CDR3 DNA sequence: TGTGCCAGCAGCTTTGAGGGTGGGGAGATAAAGGAGACCCAGTACTTC. Translating it yields CASSFEGGEIKETQYF.

The rearrangement joins TRBV15 to TRBJ2-3, with 11 bases lining up with TRBD1. Germline values: CDR1 LNHNV, CDR2 YYDKDF (reference sequence). The CDR3 is 19 residues long. J gave up 1 base and V 2 bases, and 11 bases lay outside the gene matches. The CDR3 bases are TGTGCCACCAGCAGACGACCGGGACAGGGGGGTTGGGGCACAGATACGCAGTATTTT. It encodes CATSRRPGQGGWGTDTQYF. Full variable domain (missing parts from reference TRBV15 and TRBJ2-3): DAMVIQNPRYQVTQFGKPVTLSCSQTLNHNVMYWYQQKSSQAPKLLFHYYDKDFNNEADTPDNFQSRRPNTSFCFLDIRSPGLGDTAMYLCATSRRPGQGGWGTDTQYFGPGTRLTVL.

V and J are TRBV7-2 and TRBJ2-2; no clear D gene. Trimming pared 2 bases from V and 6 bases from J, leaving 7 bases between. CDR1 SGHTA and CDR2 FQGNSA come from the germline V gene. The CDR3 runs to 13 residues. CDR3 residues: CASSLTISGELFF. The DNA of the CDR3 is TGTGCCAGCAGCTTAACGATATCCGGGGAGCTGTTTTTT.

This chain links TRBV6-5 with TRBJ2-1; 7 bases fit TRBD2. V was pared by 5 bases and J by 12 bases, with 7 bases of the junction left unmatched. The CDR3 spans 12 residues. CDR1 and CDR2 (germline): MNHEY, SVGAGI. DNA of the CDR3: TGTGCCAGCAGTCTGGCGGGGGTGTCGCAGTTCTTC. This sequence encodes CASSLAGVSQFF.

The V gene is TRBV6-1, the J gene TRBJ2-2; D tentatively fits TRBD1 or TRBD2 (6 bases each). The germline V gene encodes CDR1 MNHNS and CDR2 SASEGT. The CDR3 covers 13 residues. With 2 bases removed from V and 6 bases from J, the gap between germline ends came to 7 bases. The CDR3 loop is CASSERGAGELFF. CDR3 sequence (DNA): TGTGCCAGCAGTGAAAGGGGGGCCGGGGAGCTGTTTTTT.

This clone has a handful of counts. The genes are TRBV27 and TRBJ2-2; 8 nucleotides align to TRBD2. The CDR3 consists of 15 residues. V trimming: 3 bases; J trimming: 8 bases; junction bases outside the gene matches: 8. Per the germline V gene, CDR1 is MNHEY and CDR2 is SMNVEV (reference sequence). Here the CDR3 DNA reads TGTGCCAGCAGTTTGGTGCGGGGGGAAGTAGGGGAGCTGTTTTTT. This sequence encodes CASSLVRGEVGELFF.

V usage is TRBV4-3 and J usage is TRBJ2-7, with TRBD1 matching 7 bases. Germline V gives CDR1 LGHNA, CDR2 YSLEER. J gave up 0 bases and V 2 bases, and 4 bases lay outside the gene matches. The CDR3 spans 15 residues. The CDR3 coding sequence is TGCGCCAGCAGCCAACACAGGGGTACCTCCTACGAGCAGTACTTC. Translating it yields CASSQHRGTSYEQYF.

The chain employs TRBV9 and TRBJ2-2; D is ambiguous. This CDR3 has 15 residues. CDR1 and CDR2 from the germline V gene are SGDLS and YYNGEE. Trimming removed 1 base at V and 1 base at J, with 8 bases between. CDR3 DNA: TGTGCCAGCAGCGTATCTTCCGGGAACACCGGGGAGCTGTTTTTT. Translated, it gives CASSVSSGNTGELFF.

V gene TRBV6-1 combines with J gene TRBJ2-2; either TRBD1 or TRBD2 may fit D (5 bases each). CDR3 size: 14 residues. Germline CDR1 and CDR2: MNHNS and SASEGT. Trimming stripped 8 bases from V and 0 bases from J, with 10 bases between. Written as DNA, the CDR3 is TGTGCCAGCCGAGGGGTTCCGAACACCGGGGAGCTGTTTTTT. This gives the protein CASRGVPNTGELFF.

This clone has more than one count but fewer than ten. The CDR3 here is CASSLGTGNTEAFF. The DNA of the CDR3 is TGTGCCAGCAGTTTGGGTACAGGGAACACTGAAGCTTTCTTT. This chain connects TRBV7-3 to TRBJ1-1, with a possible D match to TRBD1 (5 bases). The CDR3 loop spans 14 amino acids. CDR1 is SGHTA and CDR2 is FQGTGA in the germline V gene. V dropped 6 bases and J dropped 1 base, with 12 bases sitting between them.

This chain joins TRBV2 and TRBJ2-1, with D perhaps given as TRBD1 or TRBD2 (5 bases each). CDR1 is SNHLY, CDR2 FYNNEI, per germline. The V gene lost 2 bases and the J gene lost 1 base, with 12 bases spanning the gap. The CDR3 is made up of 16 amino acids. CDR3 bases: TGTGCCAGCAGTGAATTAGTGGGGGAGTCCTACAATGAGCAGTTCTTC. It specifies CASSELVGESYNEQFF.

This clone was recorded once. The chain has TRBV6-1 and TRBJ1-1; D ambiguous. Trimming left V 6 bases short and J 3 bases short, with 17 bases between. Germline V gene data show CDR1 as MNHNS and CDR2 as SASEGT. The CDR3 extends over 15 amino acids. This chain's CDR3 is CASSLGMGGYTEAFF. As DNA, the CDR3 is TGTGCCAGCAGCCTCGGGATGGGCGGATACACTGAAGCTTTCTTT.

This rearrangement joins TRBV19 to TRBJ2-1, with 12 bases identical to TRBD2. From germline, CDR1 is LNHDA and CDR2 SQIVND (reference sequence). CDR3 size: 14 residues. V shed 3 bases and J 15 bases; nucleotides not matched to a gene: 9. CDR3 coding DNA: TGTGCCAGTAGTATTACTAGCGGGGGGACAATTGGGTTCTTC. The encoded protein is CASSITSGGTIGFF.

This chain uses TRBV19 with TRBJ1-5; 8 positions match TRBD1. Trimming took 3 bases from V and 6 from J; bases not matched to a gene: 7. The germline V gene has CDR1 LNHDA and CDR2 SQIVND (reference sequence). This CDR3 is built from 15 residues. The CDR3 sequence: CASSIRQGPGQPQHF. CDR3 DNA sequence: TGTGCCAGTAGTATTCGACAGGGGCCGGGTCAGCCCCAGCATTTT.

The chain combines TRBV27 with TRBJ1-1; possible D gene TRBD1, 5 bases. CDR3 length: 12 amino acids. With 6 bases removed from V and 11 bases from J, the gap between germline ends came to 16 bases. Germline V CDR1 and CDR2: MNHEY, SMNVEV (reference sequence). CDR3 loop: CASRPNGGAAFF. The CDR3 region has the DNA TGTGCCAGCAGACCGAACGGGGGTGCTGCTTTCTTT.

The V call is TRBV29-1, the J call TRBJ2-5; 8 nucleotides agree with TRBD1. J was trimmed by 0 bases and V by 6 bases; bases with no gene match: 9. The CDR3 sequence is 15 residues long. Germline CDR1 SQVTM, CDR2 ANQGSEA. The CDR3 DNA sequence: TGCAGCGTCGCGGGGACAGGCGCGTACCAAGAGACCCAGTACTTC. Translated, it gives CSVAGTGAYQETQYF.

This clone came up once. CDR3 sequence reads: CASSYGGASWDRETQYF. The DNA of the CDR3 is TGCGCCAGCAGTTATGGGGGGGCTAGTTGGGATCGAGAGACCCAGTACTTC. The chain carries TRBV5-1 and TRBJ2-5; perhaps TRBD2 as D (7 bases). V lost 5 bases to trimming and J lost 4 bases, with 24 bases between them. This CDR3 is 17 amino acids long. The V gene's germline CDR1 is SGHRS and CDR2 YFSETQ.

This chain joins TRBV4-1 and TRBJ2-7, with D maybe TRBD1 (5 bases). The V and J ends lost 4 bases and 2 bases respectively, with 15 bases between them. Germline V gene data show CDR1 as MGHRA and CDR2 as YSYEKL. CDR3 length equals 15 residues. The CDR3 DNA sequence: TGCGCCAGCAGCCGAGGAAGGGGAAGTCCCTACGAGCAGTACTTC. This gives the protein CASSRGRGSPYEQYF.

The chain carries TRBV6-5 and TRBJ2-7; D may be TRBD1 (6 bases). CDR1 and CDR2 from the germline V gene are MNHEY and SVGAGI. Trimming left V 5 bases short and J 2 bases short, with 10 bases between. The CDR3 has 13 residues. CDR3 nucleotide sequence: TGTGCCAGCAGTCGGGACAACCCCTACGAGCAGTACTTC. Translating it yields CASSRDNPYEQYF.

The V and J genes are TRBV9 and TRBJ1-4; D not resolved. Germline assignment: CDR1 SGDLS and CDR2 YYNGEE. The CDR3 runs to 13 residues. V gave up 3 bases and J gave up 8 bases, with 11 bases separating them. CDR3 residues: CASSAGEREKLFF. Written as DNA, the CDR3 is TGTGCCAGCAGCGCCGGGGAGAGGGAAAAACTGTTTTTT.